These T cell receptor beta chains were read from a single sample in a study of PD-1 blockade in classical Hodgkin lymphoma. The table came from immunoSEQ multiplex PCR; TCRdb's copy has only in-frame clones and leaves some out. Of about 7,100 clones in the sample, 60% to 85% were seen once. The specimen sequenced was peripheral blood mononuclear cells (PBMCs). The origin of the receptors is a human donor with classical Hodgkin lymphoma. Both conserved end residues are part of each CDR3. D genes are given only for firm matches. Expanded clones are given a class, and other clones once, few, many or no size at all.

d_gene,abundance,v_gene,j_gene,CDR3aa,CDR3nt
TRBD2,NA,TRBV2,TRBJ2-3,CASSVLAGGEDTQYF,TGTGCCAGCAGTGTCCTAGCGGGAGGGGAAGATACGCAGTATTTT
TRBD1,NA,TRBV5-6,TRBJ1-1,CASSLASWTGEAFF,TGTGCCAGCAGCCTCGCTTCGTGGACAGGGGAAGCTTTCTTT
TRBD1,NA,TRBV6-5,TRBJ1-4,CASSWTGGLGEKLFF,TGTGCCAGCAGTTGGACAGGGGGCTTGGGCGAAAAACTGTTTTTT
NA,NA,TRBV2,TRBJ1-5,CASSRQYNQPQHF,TGTGCCAGCAGCCGACAGTACAATCAGCCCCAGCATTTT
NA,NA,TRBV5-1,TRBJ1-1,CASSLGGSKNTEAFF,TGCGCCAGCAGCTTGGGAGGGAGCAAGAACACTGAAGCTTTCTTT
NA,NA,TRBV12-5,TRBJ2-7,CASGSLYEQYF,TGTGCTAGTGGCTCGCTTTACGAGCAGTACTTC
TRBD2,NA,TRBV15,TRBJ2-2,CATGRASGANTGELFF,TGTGCCACCGGGCGGGCTAGCGGGGCGAACACCGGGGAGCTGTTTTTT
NA,NA,TRBV9,TRBJ2-7,CASSGGDSYEQYF,TGTGCCAGCTCGGGCGGGGACTCCTACGAGCAGTACTTC
TRBD2,few,TRBV2,TRBJ2-5,CASRSTGLAGTETQYF,TGTGCCAGCAGATCGACCGGACTAGCGGGAACAGAGACCCAGTACTTC
NA,NA,TRBV6-1,TRBJ2-7,CASSGKSGSSYEQYF,TGTGCCAGCAGTGGAAAAAGCGGGTCCTCCTACGAGCAGTACTTC
NA,NA,TRBV2,TRBJ1-5,CASSEEGRPQHF,TGTGCCAGCAGTGAAGAAGGCCGACCCCAGCATTTT
NA,NA,TRBV7-8,TRBJ2-1,CASSLGPGATYNEQFF,TGTGCCAGCAGCTTAGGTCCGGGAGCTACCTACAATGAGCAGTTCTTC
NA,NA,TRBV19,TRBJ1-2,CASSLSLNYGYTF,TGTGCCAGTAGTCTTAGTCTTAACTATGGCTACACCTTC
TRBD1,NA,TRBV27,TRBJ2-7,CASSPRFHRGPTYEQYF,TGTGCCAGCAGTCCACGATTCCACAGGGGGCCTACCTACGAGCAGTACTTC
NA,NA,TRBV9,TRBJ2-3,CASSVDLSTDTQYF,TGTGCCAGCAGCGTAGATCTCAGCACAGATACGCAGTATTTT
NA,NA,TRBV28,TRBJ1-4,CATATNEKLFF,TGTGCCACCGCAACTAATGAAAAACTGTTTTTT
NA,NA,TRBV2,TRBJ2-1,CASSEEHNEQFF,TGTGCCAGCAGTGAGGAGCACAATGAGCAGTTCTTC
TRBD2,NA,TRBV7-9,TRBJ2-7,CASSQSTSGSSNEQYF,TGTGCCAGCAGCCAAAGTACTAGCGGGAGCTCAAACGAGCAGTACTTC
NA,NA,TRBV19,TRBJ1-6,CASSFDGHSPLHF,TGTGCCAGTAGTTTCGACGGCCATTCACCCCTCCACTTT
NA,NA,TRBV2,TRBJ1-5,CASSLLRARNQPQHF,TGTGCCAGCAGCCTCCTAAGGGCGCGGAATCAGCCCCAGCATTTT
TRBD2,NA,TRBV19,TRBJ2-7,CATSGLAFYEQYF,TGTGCCACTTCGGGACTAGCGTTTTACGAGCAGTACTTC
NA,NA,TRBV28,TRBJ1-1,CASTWGQWGNTEAFF,TGTGCCAGTACCTGGGGGCAGTGGGGAAACACTGAAGCTTTCTTT
TRBD2,NA,TRBV9,TRBJ2-2,CASSVEGRPGLAGEGNTGELFF,TGTGCCAGCAGCGTAGAAGGGAGGCCGGGACTAGCGGGAGAAGGGAACACCGGGGAGCTGTTTTTT
TRBD1,NA,TRBV19,TRBJ2-1,CASSIGTGWEDEQFF,TGTGCCAGTAGTATCGGGACAGGGTGGGAGGATGAGCAGTTCTTC
TRBD1,once,TRBV10-3,TRBJ1-1,CAISDRTGNTEAFF,TGTGCCATCAGTGATAGGACAGGGAACACTGAAGCTTTCTTT
NA,NA,TRBV7-3,TRBJ1-4,CASSLRAGANEKLFF,TGTGCCAGCAGCCTTAGGGCGGGGGCTAATGAAAAACTGTTTTTT
NA,NA,TRBV30,TRBJ1-2,CAWSDPPGAYGYTF,TGTGCCTGGAGTGACCCACCGGGGGCTTATGGCTACACCTTC
NA,once,TRBV5-1,TRBJ2-6,CASSLSLGGGANVLTF,TGCGCCAGCAGCTTGTCTCTAGGAGGAGGGGCCAACGTCCTGACTTTC
NA,NA,TRBV6-1,TRBJ2-5,CASSEDLVGLAQYF,TGTGCCAGCAGTGAAGATTTAGTAGGGTTGGCCCAGTACTTC
NA,NA,TRBV7-9,TRBJ1-1,CASSLVSGRVTEAFF,TGTGCCAGCAGCTTAGTCTCGGGCAGAGTCACTGAAGCTTTCTTT
NA,NA,TRBV11-3,TRBJ2-2,CASSLGQRGTGELFF,TGTGCCAGCAGCTTAGGGCAGAGAGGCACCGGGGAGCTGTTTTTT
NA,NA,TRBV2,TRBJ1-2,CASTSPPGHYGYTF,TGTGCCAGCACCTCCCCCCCGGGCCACTATGGCTACACCTTC
NA,NA,TRBV2,TRBJ2-2,CASSWEVTGELFF,TGTGCCAGCAGTTGGGAGGTCACCGGGGAGCTGTTTTTT
TRBD1,few,TRBV19,TRBJ2-1,CASSPGTGEYNEQFF,TGTGCCAGTAGTCCTGGGACAGGGGAATACAATGAGCAGTTCTTC
NA,NA,TRBV5-1,TRBJ1-1,CASSPGAANTEAFF,TGCGCCAGCAGCCCGGGGGCGGCGAACACTGAAGCTTTCTTT
NA,NA,TRBV21-1,TRBJ2-7,CASSCRRYEQYF,TGTGCCAGCAGCTGTCGGAGGTACGAGCAGTACTTC
NA,NA,TRBV10-1,TRBJ1-4,CASSAGTTGEKLFF,TGCGCCAGCAGTGCCGGGACGACGGGTGAAAAACTGTTTTTT
NA,NA,TRBV11-1,TRBJ2-3,CASRRGLSTDTQYF,TGTGCCAGCAGGAGAGGGCTCAGCACAGATACGCAGTATTTT
TRBD1,NA,TRBV5-1,TRBJ2-7,CASSFGTGVLEQYF,TGCGCCAGCAGCTTTGGGACAGGGGTCCTCGAGCAGTACTTC
TRBD2,NA,TRBV5-1,TRBJ2-2,CASSSGLAGVGGELFF,TGCGCCAGCAGCTCTGGGCTAGCGGGAGTTGGCGGGGAGCTGTTTTTT
NA,NA,TRBV7-9,TRBJ2-3,CASSLRSGGTDTQYF,TGTGCCAGCAGCCTAAGGTCGGGTGGGACAGATACGCAGTATTTT
NA,few,TRBV6-1,TRBJ2-1,CASSEGDNYNEQFF,TGTGCCAGCAGTGAGGGGGACAACTACAATGAGCAGTTCTTC
NA,few,TRBV10-3,TRBJ1-1,CAISETMNTEAFF,TGTGCCATCAGTGAAACGATGAACACTGAAGCTTTCTTT
NA,NA,TRBV6-1,TRBJ1-2,CASRGWGSYYGYTF,TGTGCCAGCAGGGGTTGGGGGAGCTACTATGGCTACACCTTC
TRBD2,few,TRBV6-1,TRBJ2-7,CASSPSGNYEQYF,TGTGCCAGCAGCCCTAGCGGGAACTACGAGCAGTACTTC
NA,NA,TRBV27,TRBJ2-3,CASSPIALSTDTQYF,TGTGCCAGCAGTCCGATAGCGTTAAGCACAGATACGCAGTATTTT
TRBD2,NA,TRBV28,TRBJ2-7,CASSLLAGSYEQYF,TGTGCCAGCAGCCTCCTAGCGGGATCTTATGAGCAGTACTTC
NA,NA,TRBV2,TRBJ2-5,CASSDRTFSQETQYF,TGTGCCAGCAGTGATAGAACATTTAGTCAAGAGACCCAGTACTTC
TRBD2,NA,TRBV7-8,TRBJ2-7,CASSSWTSGNEQYF,TGTGCCAGCAGCTCCTGGACTAGCGGTAACGAGCAGTACTTC
TRBD1,NA,TRBV2,TRBJ2-7,CASNGQGYEQYF,TGTGCCAGCAACGGACAGGGGTACGAGCAGTACTTC
TRBD1,NA,TRBV2,TRBJ2-5,CASSLDRAQETQYF,TGTGCCAGCAGTCTTGACAGGGCGCAAGAGACCCAGTACTTC
TRBD1,few,TRBV5-1,TRBJ2-5,CASSPTGGQETQYF,TGCGCCAGCAGCCCTACAGGGGGACAAGAGACCCAGTACTTC
NA,NA,TRBV6-1,TRBJ1-5,CASSGLISLTSNQPQHF,TGTGCCAGCAGTGGGTTGATCAGTTTGACTAGCAATCAGCCCCAGCATTTT